The subject of this entry is one T cell receptor beta chain. The antigen remains undetermined. The data stem from a study of shared clonotypes between healthy human individuals. For the study at large: With ages of 18 to 49, the donors were a couple of women and a few men. There were three CD4 naive, three CD4 memory, two CD8 naive and one CD8 memory plates per donor. Study-wide points: Sequencing of the sorted subsets was shown by rarefaction to be incomplete despite large depth.

In germline, CDR1 is SGHVS, CDR2 FQNEAQ. The CDR3 covers 11 residues. V was clipped by 5 bases and J by 9 bases, with 8 bases between them. It was approximately 0.2 ug DNA, around 32,000 T cell genomes, that sorted-subset replicate PCRs used. Profiling relied on immunoSEQ multiplex PCR, and the TCRdb table lists in-frame clones only, not all of them. The sample yields over a million clones, 95% to 99% seen once. Specimen: naive CD4+ T cells sorted from blood. As for subset: CD45RA+ positively selected. The sequence was collected from a man aged 25 to 40 in good health. This sequence joins TRBV7-8 and TRBJ2-1; D is ambiguous. DNA for the CDR3: TGTGCCAGCAGCCACAAAAGTGAGCAGTTCTTC. Translating it yields CASSHKSEQFF.